This TCR beta chain was obtained from a study of CD8+CD57+ T cells in acquired aplastic anemia. Sequenced patients had shown CD8+CD57+ cell expansion by flow cytometry. This CDR3 is 15 amino acids long. The germline V gene encodes CDR1 SNHLY and CDR2 FYNNEI. Trimming removed 2 bases at V and 3 bases at J, with 14 bases between. Study-level results: Patients shared approximately 30 CD8+ CDR3 sequences with controls.

Profiles of TCR beta VDJ and CDR3 were generated from a genomic DNA template. TCRdb reprocessed the reads via MiXCR and lists one record per CDR3 protein. The profile shows about 200,000 distinct CDR3 sequences, 65% of them singletons. Notes on this clonotype: Its antigen is still unknown.

The rearrangement joins TRBV2 to TRBJ2-7, with D perhaps matching TRBD1 (6 bases). This receptor was taken from a human donor with aplastic anemia. The sample was sorted CD4+, CD8+, or CD8+CD57+ T cells (not recorded which) from PBMCs. CDR3 sequence: CASSELGRGGYEQYF. The CDR3 DNA is TGTGCCAGCAGTGAATTAGGTAGAGGGGGCTACGAGCAGTACTTC.